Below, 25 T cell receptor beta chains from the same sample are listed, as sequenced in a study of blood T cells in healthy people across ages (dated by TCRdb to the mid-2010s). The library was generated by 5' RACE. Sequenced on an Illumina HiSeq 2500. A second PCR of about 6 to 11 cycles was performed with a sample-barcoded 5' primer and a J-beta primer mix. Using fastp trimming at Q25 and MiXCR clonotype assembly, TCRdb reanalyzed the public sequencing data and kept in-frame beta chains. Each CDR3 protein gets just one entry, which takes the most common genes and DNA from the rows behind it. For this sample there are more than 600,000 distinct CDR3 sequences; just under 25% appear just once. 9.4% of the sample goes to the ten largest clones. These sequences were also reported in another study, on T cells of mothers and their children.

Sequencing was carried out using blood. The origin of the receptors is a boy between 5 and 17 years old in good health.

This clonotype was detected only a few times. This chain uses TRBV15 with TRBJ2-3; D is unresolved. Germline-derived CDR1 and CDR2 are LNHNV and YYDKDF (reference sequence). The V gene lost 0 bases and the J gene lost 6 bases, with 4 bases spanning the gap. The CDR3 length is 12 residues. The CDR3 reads CATSRDLDTQYF. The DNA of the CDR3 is TGTGCCACCAGCAGAGATCTGGATACGCAGTATTTT.

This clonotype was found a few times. The CDR3 sequence: CASRPPGAYNSPLHF. CDR3 nucleotides: TGTGCCAGCAGACCACCAGGGGCCTATAATTCACCCCTCCACTTT. The chain has TRBV12-3 or TRBV12-4 and TRBJ1-6, with a tentative D call TRBD1 (6 bases). V was pared by 6 bases and J by 2 bases, with 11 bases between. This CDR3 is 15 amino acids long.

The CDR3 reads CASSSQGDSSYEQYF. CDR3 DNA sequence: TGTGCCAGCAGCAGCCAGGGGGACAGTTCCTACGAGCAGTACTTC. The V call is TRBV3-1, the J call TRBJ2-1; 7 bases are a match to TRBD1. The end of the DNA fits TRBJ2-7 better, so the J call may be wrong. Germline lookup yields CDR1 LGHDT and CDR2 YNNKEL (reference sequence). The CDR3 extends over 15 amino acids.

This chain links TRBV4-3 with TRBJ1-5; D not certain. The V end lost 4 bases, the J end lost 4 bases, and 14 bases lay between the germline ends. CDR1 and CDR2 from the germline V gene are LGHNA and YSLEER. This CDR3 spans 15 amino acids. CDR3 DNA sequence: TGCGCCAGCAGCCCCGGGGAGGGTCAAAATCAGCCCCAGCATTTT. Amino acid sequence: CASSPGEGQNQPQHF.

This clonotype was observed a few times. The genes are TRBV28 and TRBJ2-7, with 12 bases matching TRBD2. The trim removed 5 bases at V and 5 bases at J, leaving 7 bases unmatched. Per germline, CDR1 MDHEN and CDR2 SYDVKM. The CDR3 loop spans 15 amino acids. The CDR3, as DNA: TGTGCCAGCAGTCCGACTAGCGGGAGTCCCCACGAGCAGTACTTC. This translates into CASSPTSGSPHEQYF.

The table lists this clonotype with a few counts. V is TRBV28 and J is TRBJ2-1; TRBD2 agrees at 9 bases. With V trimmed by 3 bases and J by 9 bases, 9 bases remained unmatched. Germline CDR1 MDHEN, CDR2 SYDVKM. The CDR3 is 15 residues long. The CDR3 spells CASSFWREGRSEQFF. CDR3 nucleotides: TGTGCCAGCAGTTTTTGGCGGGAGGGCCGTAGTGAGCAGTTCTTC.

CDR3 DNA: TGTGCCAGCAGTTCCAACATCGCCCCTAACTATGGCTACACCTTC. Protein product: CASSSNIAPNYGYTF. The chain has TRBV27 and TRBJ1-2; unclear D gene. The length of the CDR3 is 15 residues. Germline CDR1 reads MNHEY; CDR2 reads SMNVEV (reference sequence). V was trimmed by 4 bases and J by 0 bases, leaving 12 bases between them.

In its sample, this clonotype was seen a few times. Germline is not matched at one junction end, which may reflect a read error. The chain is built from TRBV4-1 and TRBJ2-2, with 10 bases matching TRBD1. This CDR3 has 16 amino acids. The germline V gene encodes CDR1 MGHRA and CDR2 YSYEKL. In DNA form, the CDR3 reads TGCGCCGGCAGTCCCGACAGGGGGCGAGGCACCGGGGAGCTGTTTTTT. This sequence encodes CAGSPDRGRGTGELFF.

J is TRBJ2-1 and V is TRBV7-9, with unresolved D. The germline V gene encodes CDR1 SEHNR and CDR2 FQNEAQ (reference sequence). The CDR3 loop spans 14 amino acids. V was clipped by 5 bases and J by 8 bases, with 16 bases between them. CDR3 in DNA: TGTGCCAGCAGCCCCCCCATGTTGACGGATGAGCAGTTCTTC. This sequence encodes CASSPPMLTDEQFF.

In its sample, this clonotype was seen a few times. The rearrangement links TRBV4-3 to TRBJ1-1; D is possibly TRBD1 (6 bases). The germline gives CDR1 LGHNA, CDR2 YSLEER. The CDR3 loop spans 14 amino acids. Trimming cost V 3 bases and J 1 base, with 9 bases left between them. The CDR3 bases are TGCGCCAGCAGCCATAGGGGGTCGAACACTGAAGCTTTCTTT. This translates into CASSHRGSNTEAFF.

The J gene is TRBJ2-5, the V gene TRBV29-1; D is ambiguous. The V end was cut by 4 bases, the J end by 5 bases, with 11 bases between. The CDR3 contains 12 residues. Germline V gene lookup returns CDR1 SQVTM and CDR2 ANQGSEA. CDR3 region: CSVVVEAETQYF. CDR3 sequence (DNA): TGCAGCGTTGTGGTGGAAGCGGAGACCCAGTACTTC.

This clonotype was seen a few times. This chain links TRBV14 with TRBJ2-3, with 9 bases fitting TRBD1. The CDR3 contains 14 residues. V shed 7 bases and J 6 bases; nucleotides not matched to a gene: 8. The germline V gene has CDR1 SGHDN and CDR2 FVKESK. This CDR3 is CASNYLDRGDTQYF. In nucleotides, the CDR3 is TGTGCCAGCAACTATCTCGACAGGGGGGATACGCAGTATTTT.

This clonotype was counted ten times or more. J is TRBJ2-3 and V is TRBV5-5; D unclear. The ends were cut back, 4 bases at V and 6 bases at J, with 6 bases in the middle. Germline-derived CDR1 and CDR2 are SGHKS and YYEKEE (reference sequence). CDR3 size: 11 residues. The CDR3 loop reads CASSPGDTQYF. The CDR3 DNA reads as TGTGCCAGCAGCCCTGGGGATACGCAGTATTTT.

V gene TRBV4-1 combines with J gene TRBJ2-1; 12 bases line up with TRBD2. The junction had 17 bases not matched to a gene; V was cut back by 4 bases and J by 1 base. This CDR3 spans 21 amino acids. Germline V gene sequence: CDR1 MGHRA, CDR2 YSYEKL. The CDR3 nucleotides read TGCGCCAGCAGCCTCCCGAAGCCGACTAGCGGGAGTAATCTGTCCTACAATGAGCAGTTCTTC. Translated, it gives CASSLPKPTSGSNLSYNEQFF.

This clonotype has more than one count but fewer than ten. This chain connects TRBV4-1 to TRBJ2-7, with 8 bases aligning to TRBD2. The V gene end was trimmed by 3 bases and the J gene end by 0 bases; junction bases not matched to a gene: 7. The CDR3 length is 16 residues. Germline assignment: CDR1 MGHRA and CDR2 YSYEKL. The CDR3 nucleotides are TGCGCCAGCAGCCATAGTGTCGGGACTAGCTCCTACGAGCAGTACTTC. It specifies CASSHSVGTSSYEQYF.

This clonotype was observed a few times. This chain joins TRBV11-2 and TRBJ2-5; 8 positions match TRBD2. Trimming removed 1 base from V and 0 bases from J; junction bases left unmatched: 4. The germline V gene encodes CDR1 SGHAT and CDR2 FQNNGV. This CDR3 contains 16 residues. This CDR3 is CASSLAGGGYQETQYF. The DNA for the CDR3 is TGTGCCAGCAGCTTAGCTGGCGGGGGGTACCAAGAGACCCAGTACTTC.

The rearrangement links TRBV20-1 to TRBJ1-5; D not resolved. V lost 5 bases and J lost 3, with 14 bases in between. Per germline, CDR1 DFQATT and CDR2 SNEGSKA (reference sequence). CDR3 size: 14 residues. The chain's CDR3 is CSASQRLLNQPQHF. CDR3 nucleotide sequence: TGCAGTGCTTCCCAACGACTGCTCAATCAGCCCCAGCATTTT.

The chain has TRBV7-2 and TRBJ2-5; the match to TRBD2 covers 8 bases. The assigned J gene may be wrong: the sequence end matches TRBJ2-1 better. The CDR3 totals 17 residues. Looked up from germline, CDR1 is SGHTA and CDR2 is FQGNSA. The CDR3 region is CASSLGWPGGACNEQFF. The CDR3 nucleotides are TGTGCCAGCAGCTTAGGTTGGCCCGGGGGGGCCTGCAATGAGCAGTTCTTC.

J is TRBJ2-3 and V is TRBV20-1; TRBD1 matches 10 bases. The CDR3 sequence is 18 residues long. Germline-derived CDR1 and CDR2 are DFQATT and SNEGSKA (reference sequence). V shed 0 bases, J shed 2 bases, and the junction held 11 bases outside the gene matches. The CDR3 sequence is CSARDTDRGSSFTDTQYF. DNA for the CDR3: TGCAGTGCTAGAGATACGGACAGGGGGTCGAGTTTCACAGATACGCAGTATTTT.

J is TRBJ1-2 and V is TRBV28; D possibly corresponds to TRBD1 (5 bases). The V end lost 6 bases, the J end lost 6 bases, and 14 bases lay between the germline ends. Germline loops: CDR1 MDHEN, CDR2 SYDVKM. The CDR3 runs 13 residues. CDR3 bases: TGTGCCAGCAGCCGAGGACAATCGAATGGCTACACCTTC. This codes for CASSRGQSNGYTF.

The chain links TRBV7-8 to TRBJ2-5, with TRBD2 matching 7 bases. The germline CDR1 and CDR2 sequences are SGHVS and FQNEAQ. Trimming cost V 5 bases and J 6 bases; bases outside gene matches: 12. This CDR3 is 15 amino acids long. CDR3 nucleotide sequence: TGTGCCAGCAGCCCCTTGGGAGGGGTGGCAAAGACCCAGTACTTC. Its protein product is CASSPLGGVAKTQYF. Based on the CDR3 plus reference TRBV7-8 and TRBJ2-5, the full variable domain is GAGVSQSPRYKVAKRGQDVALRCDPISGHVSLFWYQQALGQGPEFLTYFQNEAQLDKSGLPSDRFFAERPEGSVSTLKIQRTQQEDSAVYLCASSPLGGVAKTQYFGPGTRLLVL.

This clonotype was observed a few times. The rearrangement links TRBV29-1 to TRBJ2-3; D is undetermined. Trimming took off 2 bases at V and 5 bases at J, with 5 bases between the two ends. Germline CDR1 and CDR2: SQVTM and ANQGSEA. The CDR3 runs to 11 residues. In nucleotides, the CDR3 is TGCAGCGTTGAACGCCTAGATACGCAGTATTTT. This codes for CSVERLDTQYF.

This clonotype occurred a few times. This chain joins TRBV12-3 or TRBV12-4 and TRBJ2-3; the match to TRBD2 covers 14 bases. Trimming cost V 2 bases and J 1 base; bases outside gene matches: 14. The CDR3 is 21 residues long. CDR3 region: CASSLSFRGTSGSNGTDTQYF. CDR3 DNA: TGTGCCAGCAGTTTATCTTTCCGGGGGACTAGCGGGAGTAACGGCACAGATACGCAGTATTTT.

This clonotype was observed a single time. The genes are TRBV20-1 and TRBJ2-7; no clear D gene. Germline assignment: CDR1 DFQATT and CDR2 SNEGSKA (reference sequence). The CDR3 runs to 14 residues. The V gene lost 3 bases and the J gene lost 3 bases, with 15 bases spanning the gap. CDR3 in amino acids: CSASPLVTNYEQYF. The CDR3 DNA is TGCAGTGCTAGCCCACTTGTCACTAACTACGAGCAGTACTTC.

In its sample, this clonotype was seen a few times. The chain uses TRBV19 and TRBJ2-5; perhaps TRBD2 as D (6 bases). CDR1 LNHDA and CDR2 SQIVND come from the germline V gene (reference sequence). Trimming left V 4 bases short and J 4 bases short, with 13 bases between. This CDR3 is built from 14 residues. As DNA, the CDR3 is TGTGCCAGTAGTACACCGGGACTGGGAGAGACCCAGTACTTC. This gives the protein CASSTPGLGETQYF.